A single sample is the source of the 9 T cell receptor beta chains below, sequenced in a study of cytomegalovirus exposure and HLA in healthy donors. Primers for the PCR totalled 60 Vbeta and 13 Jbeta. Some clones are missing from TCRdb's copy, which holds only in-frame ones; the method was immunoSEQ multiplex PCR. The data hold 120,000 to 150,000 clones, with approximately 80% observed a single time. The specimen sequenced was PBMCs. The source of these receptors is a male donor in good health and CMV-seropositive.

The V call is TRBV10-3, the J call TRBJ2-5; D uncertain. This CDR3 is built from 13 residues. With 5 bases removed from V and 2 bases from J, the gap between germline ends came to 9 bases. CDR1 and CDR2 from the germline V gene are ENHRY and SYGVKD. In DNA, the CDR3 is TGTGCCATCAGTCTTCGAGAACAAGAGACCCAGTACTTC. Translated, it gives CAISLREQETQYF.

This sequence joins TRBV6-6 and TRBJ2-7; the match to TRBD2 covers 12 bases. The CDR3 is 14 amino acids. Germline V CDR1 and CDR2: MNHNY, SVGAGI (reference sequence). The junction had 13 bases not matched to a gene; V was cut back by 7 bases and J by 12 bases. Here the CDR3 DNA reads TGTGCCAGCACCCTACTAGCGGGGGGCTCCGTCGTGTACTTC. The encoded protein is CASTLLAGGSVVYF.

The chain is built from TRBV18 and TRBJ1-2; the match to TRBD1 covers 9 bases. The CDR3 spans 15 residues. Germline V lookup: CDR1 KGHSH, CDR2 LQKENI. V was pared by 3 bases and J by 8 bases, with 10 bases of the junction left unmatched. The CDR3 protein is CASSPGQGERYGYTF. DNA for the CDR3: TGTGCCAGCTCACCGGGACAGGGCGAGAGGTACGGCTACACCTTC.

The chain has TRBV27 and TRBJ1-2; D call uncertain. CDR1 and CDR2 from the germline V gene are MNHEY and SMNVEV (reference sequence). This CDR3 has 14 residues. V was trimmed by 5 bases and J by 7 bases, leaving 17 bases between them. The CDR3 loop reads CASSGGSVLGGYTF. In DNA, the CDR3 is TGTGCCAGCAGTGGCGGATCTGTTCTGGGTGGCTACACCTTC.

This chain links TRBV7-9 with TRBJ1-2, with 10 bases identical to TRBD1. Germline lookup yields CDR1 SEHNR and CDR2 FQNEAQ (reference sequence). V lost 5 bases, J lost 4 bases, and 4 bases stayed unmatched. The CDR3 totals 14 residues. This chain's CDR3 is CASSRTGGSYGYTF. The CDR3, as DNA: TGTGCCAGCAGCCGGACAGGGGGGTCCTATGGCTACACCTTC.

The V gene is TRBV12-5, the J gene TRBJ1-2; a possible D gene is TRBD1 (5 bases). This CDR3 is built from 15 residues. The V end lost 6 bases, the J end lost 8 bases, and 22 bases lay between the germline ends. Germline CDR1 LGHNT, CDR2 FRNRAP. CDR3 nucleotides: TGTGCTAGTGGATATCAACAGGCCGTGCGGAAGGGCTACACCTTC. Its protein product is CASGYQQAVRKGYTF.

The CDR3 sequence: CASSEQSGSHGEQFF. CDR3 DNA sequence: TGTGCCAGCAGTGAACAGAGCGGGAGTCATGGGGAGCAGTTCTTC. This chain connects TRBV6-1 to TRBJ2-1; 8 bases are a match to TRBD2. This CDR3 has 15 amino acids. With V trimmed by 2 bases and J by 10 bases, 10 bases remained unmatched. The germline V gene has CDR1 MNHNS and CDR2 SASEGT.

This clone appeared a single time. CDR3 nucleotides: TGTGCCAGCAGTAACAACAGGGGTGGCGAGCAGTACTTC. Translating it yields CASSNNRGGEQYF. The chain links TRBV6-5 to TRBJ2-7; 7 bases agree with TRBD1. The germline CDR1 and CDR2 sequences are MNHEY and SVGAGI. This CDR3 spans 13 amino acids. The V and J ends lost 5 bases and 6 bases, in that order; junction bases with no gene match: 7.

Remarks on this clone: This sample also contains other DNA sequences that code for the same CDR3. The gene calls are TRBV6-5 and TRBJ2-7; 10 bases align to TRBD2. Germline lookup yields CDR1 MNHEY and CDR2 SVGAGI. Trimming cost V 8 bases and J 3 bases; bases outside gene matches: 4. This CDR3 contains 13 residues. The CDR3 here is CASSGLASYEQYF. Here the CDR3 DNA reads TGTGCCAGCTCGGGACTAGCGAGCTACGAGCAGTACTTC.